This paragraph covers one T cell receptor beta chain sequence. Its antigen is currently unknown. Germline V gene data show CDR1 as KGHSH and CDR2 as LQKENI. Between the trimmed V and J ends, which lost 2 bases and 4 bases, there was a span of 17 bases. The length of the CDR3 is 16 residues. Sequenced by immunoSEQ multiplex PCR; TCRdb stores in-frame clones only, minus some. The sample holds 130,000 to 150,000 clones, about 90% seen once. This sample is drawn from a study of T cell responses to AZD1222 COVID-19 vaccine. Study-level points and caveats: The donor cohort was predominantly white British with a female majority, and clonal diversity may have been underestimated.

The sample here was peripheral blood, taken on day 0 of AZD1222 vaccination. The receptor was isolated from an adult in good health. This chain links TRBV18 with TRBJ2-5, with D uncertain. CDR3 loop: CASSPAEIHVGETQYF. CDR3 DNA: TGTGCCAGCTCACCAGCGGAGATACACGTCGGAGAGACCCAGTACTTC.